This TCR beta chain was profiled in a study of blood T cells in healthy people across ages. Study-level results: Across the age range, TCR beta diversity per million T cells fell in a roughly linear way.

A J-beta primer mix and a sample-barcoded 5' primer were used in a second PCR of roughly 7 to 12 cycles. Sequencing of every sample gave 2.5 million or more CDR3-containing paired-end reads. TCRdb re-called the 5' RACE reads with MiXCR, one entry per CDR3 protein. This table holds roughly 1,800,000 distinct CDR3 sequences, roughly 49% found once. The V gene's germline CDR1 is SQVTM and CDR2 ANQGSEA. There are 10 residues in the CDR3. V shed 5 bases and J shed 6 bases, with 7 bases lying between them. Worth noting for this clonotype: Its antigen is not known.

The gene calls are TRBV29-1 and TRBJ1-2; D is undetermined. The receptor comes from a woman aged 40 to 50 in good health. Material: blood. The CDR3 bases are TGCAGCGTTTCGAAAGATGGCTACACCTTC. It codes for CSVSKDGYTF.